The next 12 T cell receptor beta chains were all read from a single sample in a study of T cells after yellow fever vaccination. Via MiXCR, TCRdb re-called the 5' RACE reads, giving one row per CDR3 protein. The top ten clones hold roughly a quarter of a sample with about 310,000 distinct CDR3 sequences, roughly 3.5% of them seen once. Here the sequenced sample was PBMCs, taken on the day of the yellow fever booster vaccination. The receptors shown here come from a man younger than 30 who received the YFV17D yellow fever vaccine.

The CDR3: CASSGSGADGYTF. The CDR3 coding sequence is TGCGCCAGCAGCGGCTCAGGGGCGGATGGCTACACCTTC. This chain uses TRBV5-1 with TRBJ1-2; D perhaps matches TRBD1 (6 bases). Deletions cut 4 bases from V and 6 bases from J, with 13 bases between. The V gene's germline CDR1 is SGHRS and CDR2 YFSETQ. The CDR3 sequence is 13 residues long.

In its sample, this clonotype was seen many times. V and J are TRBV20-1 and TRBJ1-3; D gene uncertain. The CDR3 has 12 amino acids. Germline V gives CDR1 DFQATT, CDR2 SNEGSKA (reference sequence). V was shortened by 2 bases and J by 0 bases, with 2 bases between the two germline ends. The DNA of the CDR3 is TGCAGTGCTAGAAACTCTGGAAACACCATATATTTT. The encoded protein is CSARNSGNTIYF.

This clonotype has only a few counts. The chain carries TRBV6-2 or TRBV6-3 and TRBJ2-5; TRBD2 matches 9 bases. Germline lookup yields CDR1 MNHEY and CDR2 SVGEGT. The trim removed 5 bases at V and 4 bases at J, leaving 8 bases unmatched. The CDR3 runs 15 residues. CDR3 nucleotides: TGTGCCAGCAGTCCCCGCGGGGGGGCCGGAGAGACCCAGTACTTC. Amino acids: CASSPRGGAGETQYF.

This clonotype was detected only a few times. V usage is TRBV21-1 and J usage is TRBJ1-1; the table's D call, TRBD1, was not checked against the DNA. TRBV21-1 constitutes a pseudogene. CDR3 length: 15 residues. The CDR3: CASSKVEGGNTEAFF. CDR3 nucleotide sequence: TGTGCCAGCAGCAAAGTTGAGGGGGGGAACACTGAAGCTTTCTTT.

This clonotype was observed a handful of times. V is TRBV28 and J is TRBJ1-1, with D maybe TRBD1 (5 bases). The germline V gene has CDR1 MDHEN and CDR2 SYDVKM. The ends were cut back, 9 bases at V and 3 bases at J, with 17 bases in the middle. The length of the CDR3 is 14 residues. The CDR3 loop is CASYGRGGYTEAFF. The CDR3 bases are TGTGCCAGTTATGGGCGGGGGGGGTACACTGAAGCTTTCTTT.

This clonotype has ten or more counts. J is TRBJ2-4 and V is TRBV20-1; perhaps TRBD1 as D (6 bases). Germline loops: CDR1 DFQATT, CDR2 SNEGSKA (reference sequence). The CDR3 runs 15 residues. V lost 4 bases and J lost 0, with 13 bases in between. The CDR3 DNA reads TGCAGTGCTACACGGACAGACTTAGCCAAAAACATTCAGTACTTC. Translated: CSATRTDLAKNIQYF.

J is TRBJ1-2 and V is TRBV7-9; TRBD1 is a possible D gene (5 bases). This CDR3 spans 14 amino acids. From germline, CDR1 is SEHNR and CDR2 FQNEAQ (reference sequence). The ends were cut back, 2 bases at V and 9 bases at J, with 16 bases in the middle. In DNA form, the CDR3 reads TGTGCCAGCAGCTTATGGGGCTCCCCGGACAGCTACACCTTC. Protein sequence: CASSLWGSPDSYTF.

The rearrangement uses TRBV18 and TRBJ1-4; D ambiguous. Germline-derived CDR1 and CDR2 are KGHSH and LQKENI. This CDR3 spans 17 amino acids. V was cut by 1 base and J by 0 bases, with 12 bases left in between. CDR3 in amino acids: CASSPRSPHATNEKLFF. The DNA of the CDR3 is TGTGCCAGCTCACCACGATCTCCCCACGCAACTAATGAAAAACTGTTTTTT.

This clonotype was seen ten or more times. This chain connects TRBV14 to TRBJ1-1; D is unclear. The germline V gene encodes CDR1 SGHDN and CDR2 FVKESK. This CDR3 has 16 amino acids. V was cut by 1 base and J by 4 bases, with 16 bases left in between. The CDR3 DNA is TGTGCCAGCAGCCAAGCCTCTGGACTTGCCAGCACTGAAGCTTTCTTT. This sequence encodes CASSQASGLASTEAFF. Combining the CDR3 with reference TRBV14 and TRBJ1-1 gives the whole variable domain EAGVTQFPSHSVIEKGQTVTLRCDPISGHDNLYWYRRVMGKEIKFLLHFVKESKQDESGMPNNRFLAERTGGTYSTLKVQPAELEDSGVYFCASSQASGLASTEAFFGQGTRLTVV.

This clonotype was recorded many times. The chain joins TRBV11-3 to TRBJ2-1; weak D call: TRBD2 (6 bases). This CDR3 region has 15 residues. V lost 5 bases and J lost 0, with 11 bases in between. Germline CDR1 is SGHNT and CDR2 is YENEEA. CDR3 nucleotides: TGTGCCAGCAGCCGGGAGAGTCGCTCCTACAATGAGCAGTTCTTC. Amino acid sequence: CASSRESRSYNEQFF.

The sample holds a few counts of this clonotype. This chain joins TRBV7-9 and TRBJ1-1; D is possibly TRBD1 (6 bases). V dropped 8 bases and J dropped 5 bases, with 18 bases sitting between them. The CDR3 consists of 14 residues. Germline lookup yields CDR1 SEHNR and CDR2 FQNEAQ (reference sequence). The CDR3 nucleotides are TGTGCCAGCTCCTGGGGGGGGGCCGAGACTGAAGCTTTCTTT. It encodes CASSWGGAETEAFF.

A few counts support this clonotype. The chain carries TRBV12-3 or TRBV12-4 and TRBJ2-2, with D unresolved. V dropped 3 bases and J dropped 0 bases, with 8 bases sitting between them. The CDR3 is 15 residues long. CDR3 sequence reads: CASSFEFPNTGELFF. CDR3 sequence (DNA): TGTGCCAGCAGTTTTGAGTTCCCGAACACCGGGGAGCTGTTTTTT.